These T cell receptor beta chains were read from a single sample in a study of regulatory T cells in long-lasting Graves disease. TCRdb re-called the reads with MiXCR, one entry per CDR3 protein. The sample contains more than 650 distinct CDR3 sequences, 80% to 85% of which appear only once. Material: peripheral blood mononuclear cells (PBMCs), obtained with antithyroid drug treatment, in newly diagnosed or persistent Graves disease (not recorded which). These receptors originate from a woman aged 25-40 years with Graves disease. The CDR3 runs from the conserved cysteine through the conserved F or W. The D gene is left open where the match is weak. Some rows have no size entry. The others give once, few or many, or a class for an expanded clone.

clone_size: -; j_call: TRBJ1-1; d_call: -; v_call: TRBV12-5; cdr3_aa: CATLALCWGMNTEAFF; cdr3_nt: TGTGCTACCCTCGCTCTATGTTGGGGAATGAACACTGAAGCTTTCTTT
clone_size: few; j_call: TRBJ2-5; d_call: TRBD1; v_call: TRBV19; cdr3_aa: CASSQTGLTQYF; cdr3_nt: TGTGCCAGCTCGCAGACAGGGCTGACCCAGTACTTC
clone_size: -; j_call: TRBJ2-2; d_call: -; v_call: TRBV28; cdr3_aa: CASSAPGLALYTGELFF; cdr3_nt: TGTGCCAGCAGTGCCCCGGGTCTAGCTTTGTACACCGGGGAGCTGTTTTTT
clone_size: -; j_call: TRBJ1-2; d_call: -; v_call: TRBV6-2/TRBV6-3; cdr3_aa: CASRWDDGYTF; cdr3_nt: TGTGCCAGCCGCTGGGACGATGGCTACACCTTC
clone_size: once; j_call: TRBJ1-5; d_call: -; v_call: TRBV3-1; cdr3_aa: CASSLGLGGSNQPQHF; cdr3_nt: TGTGCCAGCAGCCTAGGACTAGGGGGGAGCAATCAGCCCCAGCATTTT
clone_size: -; j_call: TRBJ2-7; d_call: TRBD1; v_call: TRBV11-1; cdr3_aa: CASSLGGQGNEQYF; cdr3_nt: TGTGCCAGCAGCTTAGGGGGACAGGGAAACGAGCAGTACTTC
clone_size: -; j_call: TRBJ2-7; d_call: TRBD1; v_call: TRBV23-1; cdr3_aa: CASSQSSARGNEQYF; cdr3_nt: TGCGCCAGCAGTCAATCATCCGCCAGGGGGAACGAGCAGTACTTC
clone_size: once; j_call: TRBJ2-5; d_call: TRBD2; v_call: TRBV29-1; cdr3_aa: CSVEVLRGASRQETQYF; cdr3_nt: TGCAGCGTTGAAGTTTTGCGGGGGGCAAGTCGTCAAGAGACCCAGTACTTC
clone_size: -; j_call: TRBJ2-1; d_call: -; v_call: TRBV6-1; cdr3_aa: CASSEREYNEQFF; cdr3_nt: TGTGCCAGCAGTGAACGGGAATACAATGAGCAGTTCTTC
clone_size: -; j_call: TRBJ1-5; d_call: TRBD1; v_call: TRBV6-5; cdr3_aa: CASSYNRGQPQHF; cdr3_nt: TGTGCCAGCAGTTATAACAGGGGTCAGCCCCAGCATTTT
clone_size: -; j_call: TRBJ1-1; d_call: TRBD1; v_call: TRBV5-5; cdr3_aa: CASSWDRQGKTEAFF; cdr3_nt: TGTGCCAGCAGCTGGGACCGACAGGGAAAAACTGAAGCTTTCTTT
clone_size: -; j_call: TRBJ2-3; d_call: -; v_call: TRBV10-1; cdr3_aa: CASSQDQTDTQYF; cdr3_nt: TGCGCCAGCAGCCAGGACCAGACCGATACGCAGTATTTT
clone_size: -; j_call: TRBJ2-3; d_call: -; v_call: TRBV6-1; cdr3_aa: CASLLPDTDTQYF; cdr3_nt: TGTGCCAGCCTCCTCCCGGACACAGATACGCAGTATTTT
clone_size: -; j_call: TRBJ1-1; d_call: -; v_call: TRBV13; cdr3_aa: CASSLGLSSTEAFF; cdr3_nt: TGTGCCAGCAGCTTAGGCCTAAGTTCGACTGAAGCTTTCTTT
clone_size: once; j_call: TRBJ1-1; d_call: -; v_call: TRBV5-5; cdr3_aa: CASSLGTAEKAFF; cdr3_nt: TGTGCCAGCAGCTTGGGGACAGCCGAGAAAGCTTTCTTT
clone_size: -; j_call: TRBJ1-2; d_call: TRBD1; v_call: TRBV25-1; cdr3_aa: CASSPGTGGRGYTF; cdr3_nt: TGTGCCAGCAGTCCCGGGACAGGGGGACGGGGCTACACCTTC
clone_size: -; j_call: TRBJ1-1; d_call: TRBD1; v_call: TRBV12-3/TRBV12-4; cdr3_aa: CASKGQGTGTEAFF; cdr3_nt: TGTGCCAGCAAAGGTCAGGGGACAGGGACTGAAGCTTTCTTT
clone_size: -; j_call: TRBJ2-5; d_call: -; v_call: TRBV5-1; cdr3_aa: CASSLGEGGVQETQYF; cdr3_nt: TGCGCCAGCAGCTTGGGAGAGGGCGGCGTCCAAGAGACCCAGTACTTC
clone_size: once; j_call: TRBJ2-1; d_call: TRBD2; v_call: TRBV2; cdr3_aa: CASSGTSSPYNEQFF; cdr3_nt: TGTGCCAGCAGTGGGACTAGCAGTCCCTACAATGAGCAGTTCTTC
clone_size: -; j_call: TRBJ1-2; d_call: -; v_call: TRBV12-5; cdr3_aa: CASGFPIYGYTF; cdr3_nt: TGTGCTAGTGGTTTCCCTATCTATGGCTACACCTTC
clone_size: -; j_call: TRBJ1-2; d_call: -; v_call: TRBV12-3/TRBV12-4; cdr3_aa: CASTGINYGYTF; cdr3_nt: TGTGCCAGCACGGGAATCAACTATGGCTACACCTTC
clone_size: -; j_call: TRBJ1-3; d_call: -; v_call: TRBV6-2/TRBV6-3; cdr3_aa: CASRGGSGNTIYF; cdr3_nt: TGTGCCAGCAGGGGAGGCTCTGGAAACACCATATATTTT
clone_size: -; j_call: TRBJ1-2; d_call: -; v_call: TRBV5-4; cdr3_aa: CASSLPPGHPGNYGYTF; cdr3_nt: TGTGCCAGCAGCTTACCGCCCGGACACCCAGGGAACTATGGCTACACCTTC
clone_size: -; j_call: TRBJ1-1; d_call: -; v_call: TRBV4-2; cdr3_aa: CASSLDVRTEAFF; cdr3_nt: TGTGCCAGCAGCCTGGACGTACGCACTGAAGCTTTCTTT
clone_size: -; j_call: TRBJ2-1; d_call: -; v_call: TRBV19; cdr3_aa: CASKQEQQFF; cdr3_nt: TGTGCCAGTAAACAGGAGCAGCAGTTCTTC
clone_size: -; j_call: TRBJ2-7; d_call: TRBD2; v_call: TRBV18; cdr3_aa: CASSRGLAGESEQYF; cdr3_nt: TGTGCCAGCTCACGAGGACTAGCGGGGGAGTCCGAGCAGTACTTC
clone_size: -; j_call: TRBJ2-3; d_call: TRBD2; v_call: TRBV6-1; cdr3_aa: CASCGGNTDTQYF; cdr3_nt: TGTGCCAGCTGCGGGGGAAACACAGATACGCAGTATTTT
clone_size: -; j_call: TRBJ2-1; d_call: -; v_call: TRBV11-2; cdr3_aa: CASSLSEVRGPRNEQFF; cdr3_nt: TGTGCCAGCAGCTTGTCCGAGGTCCGAGGGCCCCGCAATGAGCAGTTCTTC
clone_size: -; j_call: TRBJ2-5; d_call: -; v_call: TRBV5-1; cdr3_aa: CASSLVLATQETQYF; cdr3_nt: TGCGCCAGCAGCTTGGTTTTGGCTACTCAAGAGACCCAGTACTTC
clone_size: few; j_call: TRBJ1-5; d_call: -; v_call: TRBV20-1; cdr3_aa: CSARGRTPDQPQHF; cdr3_nt: TGCAGTGCTAGAGGGAGGACCCCGGACCAGCCCCAGCATTTT
clone_size: few; j_call: TRBJ1-2; d_call: -; v_call: TRBV7-8; cdr3_aa: CASSLAGQVLYGYTF; cdr3_nt: TGTGCCAGCAGCTTAGCGGGGCAGGTCCTCTATGGCTACACCTTC
clone_size: -; j_call: TRBJ2-3; d_call: -; v_call: TRBV4-1; cdr3_aa: CASSQALGTDTQYF; cdr3_nt: TGCGCCAGCAGCCAAGCACTCGGCACAGATACGCAGTATTTT
clone_size: -; j_call: TRBJ1-5; d_call: TRBD1; v_call: TRBV12-3/TRBV12-4; cdr3_aa: CASSPVQGLNQPQHF; cdr3_nt: TGTGCCAGCAGTCCAGTACAGGGGTTAAATCAGCCCCAGCATTTT
clone_size: -; j_call: TRBJ2-3; d_call: TRBD2; v_call: TRBV6-1; cdr3_aa: CASSPGTSGDDTQYF; cdr3_nt: TGTGCCAGCAGTCCCGGGACTAGCGGGGATGATACGCAGTATTTT
clone_size: -; j_call: TRBJ2-3; d_call: -; v_call: TRBV27; cdr3_aa: CASSLSQFTDTQYF; cdr3_nt: TGTGCCAGCAGTTTATCCCAGTTCACAGATACGCAGTATTTT
clone_size: -; j_call: TRBJ2-3; d_call: -; v_call: TRBV4-2; cdr3_aa: CASSQDLGSTDTQYF; cdr3_nt: TGTGCCAGCAGCCAAGATTTGGGGAGCACAGATACGCAGTATTTT
clone_size: -; j_call: TRBJ2-7; d_call: -; v_call: TRBV6-2/TRBV6-3; cdr3_aa: CASKRTQEERQYF; cdr3_nt: TGTGCCAGCAAAAGGACCCAGGAGGAGCGACAGTACTTC
clone_size: -; j_call: TRBJ2-7; d_call: TRBD1; v_call: TRBV11-1; cdr3_aa: CASSSVSGTGFRYEQYF; cdr3_nt: TGTGCCAGCAGCTCGGTTTCCGGGACAGGATTCCGGTACGAGCAGTACTTC
clone_size: -; j_call: TRBJ2-1; d_call: -; v_call: TRBV11-2; cdr3_aa: CASSLDRLPGAVQFF; cdr3_nt: TGTGCCAGCAGCTTAGATCGTCTCCCAGGGGCGGTGCAGTTCTTC
clone_size: -; j_call: TRBJ1-2; d_call: TRBD1; v_call: TRBV7-8; cdr3_aa: CASSLQGASYGYTF; cdr3_nt: TGTGCCAGCAGCTTGCAGGGGGCGTCCTATGGCTACACCTTC
clone_size: -; j_call: TRBJ1-1; d_call: -; v_call: TRBV4-2; cdr3_aa: CASSPLGTRDTEAFF; cdr3_nt: TGTGCCAGCAGTCCTCTCGGCACGCGGGACACTGAAGCTTTCTTT
clone_size: -; j_call: TRBJ2-1; d_call: -; v_call: TRBV29-1; cdr3_aa: CSGAGNEQFF; cdr3_nt: TGCAGCGGAGCGGGTAATGAGCAGTTCTTC
clone_size: once; j_call: TRBJ2-2; d_call: -; v_call: TRBV5-1; cdr3_aa: CASSRMKNTGELFF; cdr3_nt: TGCGCCAGCAGTCGGATGAAAAACACCGGGGAGCTGTTTTTT
clone_size: -; j_call: TRBJ2-1; d_call: TRBD2; v_call: TRBV7-2; cdr3_aa: CASSFGAGSSYNEQFF; cdr3_nt: TGTGCCAGCAGCTTTGGAGCGGGGAGCTCCTACAATGAGCAGTTCTTC
clone_size: -; j_call: TRBJ1-2; d_call: -; v_call: TRBV12-3/TRBV12-4; cdr3_aa: CASSPVTWGRVGYTF; cdr3_nt: TGTGCCAGCAGTCCTGTAACTTGGGGGCGCGTTGGCTACACCTTC
clone_size: once; j_call: TRBJ2-3; d_call: -; v_call: TRBV7-2; cdr3_aa: CASRRRGGLDTQYF; cdr3_nt: TGTGCCAGCCGTAGAAGGGGGGGACTAGATACGCAGTATTTT
clone_size: -; j_call: TRBJ2-1; d_call: -; v_call: TRBV29-1; cdr3_aa: CSVSREEQFF; cdr3_nt: TGCAGCGTTTCTAGGGAAGAACAGTTCTTC
clone_size: once; j_call: TRBJ1-5; d_call: -; v_call: TRBV18; cdr3_aa: CASSPSLTGQPQHF; cdr3_nt: TGTGCCAGCTCACCTTCACTGACGGGCCAGCCCCAGCATTTT
clone_size: once; j_call: TRBJ2-1; d_call: TRBD2; v_call: TRBV11-3; cdr3_aa: CASSLGGLADGSYNEQFF; cdr3_nt: TGTGCCAGCAGCTTAGGAGGACTAGCGGATGGCTCCTACAATGAGCAGTTCTTC
clone_size: -; j_call: TRBJ1-1; d_call: -; v_call: TRBV3-1; cdr3_aa: CASSQGGGGTEAFF; cdr3_nt: TGTGCCAGCAGCCAGGGAGGTGGCGGCACTGAAGCTTTCTTT
clone_size: once; j_call: TRBJ2-4; d_call: TRBD1; v_call: TRBV18; cdr3_aa: CASTPDRAPWGQYF; cdr3_nt: TGTGCCAGCACCCCGGACAGGGCGCCCTGGGGTCAGTACTTC
clone_size: -; j_call: TRBJ1-1; d_call: -; v_call: TRBV6-6; cdr3_aa: CASSYPPDREAFF; cdr3_nt: TGTGCCAGCAGTTACCCCCCTGACAGGGAAGCTTTCTTT
clone_size: once; j_call: TRBJ1-5; d_call: TRBD1; v_call: TRBV7-4; cdr3_aa: CASSFSRGLIGNQPQHF; cdr3_nt: TGTGCCAGCAGCTTCAGCAGGGGGCTAATCGGCAATCAGCCCCAGCATTTT
clone_size: -; j_call: TRBJ2-2; d_call: -; v_call: TRBV5-5; cdr3_aa: CASSSRFVQGSVTGELFF; cdr3_nt: TGTGCCAGCAGCTCTCGATTTGTTCAGGGGAGTGTCACCGGGGAGCTGTTTTTT
clone_size: -; j_call: TRBJ1-2; d_call: TRBD1; v_call: TRBV24-1; cdr3_aa: CATTPGQRRANYGYTF; cdr3_nt: TGTGCCACCACCCCGGGACAGCGGCGTGCTAACTATGGCTACACCTTC
clone_size: -; j_call: TRBJ2-5; d_call: TRBD2; v_call: TRBV4-2; cdr3_aa: CASSQAGTSGQETQYF; cdr3_nt: TGTGCCAGCAGCCAAGCGGGGACTAGCGGTCAAGAGACCCAGTACTTC
clone_size: -; j_call: TRBJ1-4; d_call: TRBD1; v_call: TRBV19; cdr3_aa: CASSPQTGRGEKLFF; cdr3_nt: TGTGCCAGTAGTCCACAGACAGGGCGGGGTGAAAAACTGTTTTTT
clone_size: few; j_call: TRBJ1-2; d_call: TRBD1; v_call: TRBV11-1; cdr3_aa: CASLDRAGGNEPTF; cdr3_nt: TGTGCCAGCCTCGACAGGGCGGGGGGAAATGAACCCACCTTC
clone_size: -; j_call: TRBJ1-2; d_call: -; v_call: TRBV18; cdr3_aa: CASSPQGLQSRLYGYTF; cdr3_nt: TGTGCCAGCTCACCACAGGGGTTACAATCCCGACTATATGGCTACACCTTC
clone_size: -; j_call: TRBJ1-1; d_call: -; v_call: TRBV14; cdr3_aa: CASSQGTLNTEAFF; cdr3_nt: TGTGCCAGCAGCCAAGGGACTTTGAACACTGAAGCTTTCTTT